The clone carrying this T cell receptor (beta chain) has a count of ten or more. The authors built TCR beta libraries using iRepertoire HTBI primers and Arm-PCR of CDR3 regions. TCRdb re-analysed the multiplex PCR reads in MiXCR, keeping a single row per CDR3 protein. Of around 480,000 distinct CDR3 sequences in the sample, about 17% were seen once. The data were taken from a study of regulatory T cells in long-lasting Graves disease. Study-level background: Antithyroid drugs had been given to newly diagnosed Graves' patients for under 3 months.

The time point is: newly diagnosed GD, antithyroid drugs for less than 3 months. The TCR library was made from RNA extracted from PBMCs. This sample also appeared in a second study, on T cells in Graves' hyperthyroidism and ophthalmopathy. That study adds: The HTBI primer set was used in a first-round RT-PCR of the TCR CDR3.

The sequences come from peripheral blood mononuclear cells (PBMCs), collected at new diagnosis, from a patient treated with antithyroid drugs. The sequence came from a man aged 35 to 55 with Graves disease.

The CDR3 DNA is TGCAGTGCTAGAGATTATACGGGGGCGAGGGCCTACGAGCAGTACTTC. Translating gives CSARDYTGARAYEQYF. The V gene is TRBV20-1, the J gene TRBJ2-7; tentatively, D is TRBD1 or TRBD2 (6 bases each). The CDR3 consists of 16 residues. The germline V gene encodes CDR1 DFQATT and CDR2 SNEGSKA (reference sequence). The V and J ends lost 0 bases and 2 bases respectively, with 17 bases between them.